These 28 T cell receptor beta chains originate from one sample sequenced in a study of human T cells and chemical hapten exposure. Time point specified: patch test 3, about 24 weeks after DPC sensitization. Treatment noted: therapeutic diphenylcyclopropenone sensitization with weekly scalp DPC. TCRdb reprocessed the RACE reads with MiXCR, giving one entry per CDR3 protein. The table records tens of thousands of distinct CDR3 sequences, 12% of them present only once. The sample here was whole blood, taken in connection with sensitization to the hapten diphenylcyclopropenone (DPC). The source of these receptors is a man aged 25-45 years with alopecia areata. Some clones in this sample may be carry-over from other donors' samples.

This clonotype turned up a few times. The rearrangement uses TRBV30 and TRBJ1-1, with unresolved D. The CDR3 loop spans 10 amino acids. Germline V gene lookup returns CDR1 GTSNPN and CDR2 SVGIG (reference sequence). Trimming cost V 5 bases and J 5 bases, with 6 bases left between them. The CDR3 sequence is CAWAGTEAFF. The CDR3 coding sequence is TGTGCCTGGGCCGGGACTGAAGCTTTCTTT.

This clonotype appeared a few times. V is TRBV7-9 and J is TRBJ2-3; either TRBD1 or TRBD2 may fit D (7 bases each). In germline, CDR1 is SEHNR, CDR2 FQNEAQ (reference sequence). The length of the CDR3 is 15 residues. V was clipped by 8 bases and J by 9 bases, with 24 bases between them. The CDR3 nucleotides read TGTGCCAGCTCTGCCCTCTGGGAGGGGGCGATAACGCAGTATTTT. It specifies CASSALWEGAITQYF.

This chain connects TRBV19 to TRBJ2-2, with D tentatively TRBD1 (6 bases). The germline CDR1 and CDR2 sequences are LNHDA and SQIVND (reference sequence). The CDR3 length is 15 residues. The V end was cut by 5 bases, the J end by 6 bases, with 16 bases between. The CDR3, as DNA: TGTGCCAGTAGTCCGTGGACAGAGTACTCCGGGGAGCTGTTTTTT. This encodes CASSPWTEYSGELFF.

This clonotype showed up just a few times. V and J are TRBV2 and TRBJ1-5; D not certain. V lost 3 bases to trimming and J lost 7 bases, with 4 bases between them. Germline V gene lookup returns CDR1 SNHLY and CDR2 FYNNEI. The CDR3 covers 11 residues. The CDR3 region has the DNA TGTGCCAGCAGTGATGGCCAGCCCCAGCATTTT. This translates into CASSDGQPQHF.

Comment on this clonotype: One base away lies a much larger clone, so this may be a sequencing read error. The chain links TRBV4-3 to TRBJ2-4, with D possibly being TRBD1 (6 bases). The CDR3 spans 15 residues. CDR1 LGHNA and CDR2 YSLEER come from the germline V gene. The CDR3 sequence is CASRQVGHRKNIQYF. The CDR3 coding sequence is TGCGCCAGCAGGCAAGTGGGACATCGCAAAAACATTCAGTACTTC.

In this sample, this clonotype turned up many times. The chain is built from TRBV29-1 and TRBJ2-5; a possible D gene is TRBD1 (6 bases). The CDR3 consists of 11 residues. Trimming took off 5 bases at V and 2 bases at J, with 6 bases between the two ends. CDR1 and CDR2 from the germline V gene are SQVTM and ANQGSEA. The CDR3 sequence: CSVTGQETQYF. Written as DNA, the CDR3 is TGCAGCGTTACAGGGCAAGAGACCCAGTACTTC.

CDR3 coding DNA: TGTGCCAGCAGCGCCCGACAGGGGTTCTCCTACGAGCAGTACTTC. As protein: CASSARQGFSYEQYF. The gene calls are TRBV9 and TRBJ2-7, with 8 bases lining up with TRBD1. With V trimmed by 3 bases and J by 0 bases, 5 bases remained unmatched. Germline CDR1 and CDR2: SGDLS and YYNGEE. The CDR3 is 15 amino acids.

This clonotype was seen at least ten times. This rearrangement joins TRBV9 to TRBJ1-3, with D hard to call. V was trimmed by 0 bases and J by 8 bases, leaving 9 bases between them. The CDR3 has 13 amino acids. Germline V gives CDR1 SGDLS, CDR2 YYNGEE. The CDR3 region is CASSVEVGHTIYF. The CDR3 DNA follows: TGTGCCAGCAGCGTAGAAGTCGGCCACACCATATATTTT.

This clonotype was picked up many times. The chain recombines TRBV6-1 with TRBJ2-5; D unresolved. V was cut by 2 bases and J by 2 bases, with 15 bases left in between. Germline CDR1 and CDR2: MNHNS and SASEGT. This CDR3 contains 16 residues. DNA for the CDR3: TGTGCCAGCAGTGAAATGGGAAGGGAAAATCAAGAGACCCAGTACTTC. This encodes CASSEMGRENQETQYF.

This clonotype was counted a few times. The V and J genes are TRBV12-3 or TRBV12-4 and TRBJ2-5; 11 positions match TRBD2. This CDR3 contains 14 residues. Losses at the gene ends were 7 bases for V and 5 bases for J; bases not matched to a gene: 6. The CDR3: CASKLAGGRETQYF. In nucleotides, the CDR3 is TGTGCCAGCAAGTTAGCGGGGGGGCGGGAGACCCAGTACTTC.

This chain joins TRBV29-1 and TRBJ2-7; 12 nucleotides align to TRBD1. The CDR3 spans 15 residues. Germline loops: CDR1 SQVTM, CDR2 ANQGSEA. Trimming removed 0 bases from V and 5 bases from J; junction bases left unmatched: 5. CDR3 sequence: CSVEDSGTGGDEQYF. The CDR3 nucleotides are TGCAGCGTTGAAGACTCCGGGACAGGGGGCGACGAGCAGTACTTC.

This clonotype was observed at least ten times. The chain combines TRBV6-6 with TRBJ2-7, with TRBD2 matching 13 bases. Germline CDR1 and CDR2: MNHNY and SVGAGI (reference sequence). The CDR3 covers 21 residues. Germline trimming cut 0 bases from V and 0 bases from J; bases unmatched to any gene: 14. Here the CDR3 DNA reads TGTGCCAGCAGTTACTCTTTACGGGGACTAGCGGGGAGTAAGAGCTCCTACGAGCAGTACTTC. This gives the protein CASSYSLRGLAGSKSSYEQYF.

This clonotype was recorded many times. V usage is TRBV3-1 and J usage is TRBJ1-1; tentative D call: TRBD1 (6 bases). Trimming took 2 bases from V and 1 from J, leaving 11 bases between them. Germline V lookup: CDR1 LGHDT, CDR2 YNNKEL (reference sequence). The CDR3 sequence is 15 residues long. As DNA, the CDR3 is TGTGCCAGCAGCCAACAGGGGCTTAAGAACACTGAAGCTTTCTTT. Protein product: CASSQQGLKNTEAFF.

The CDR3 DNA reads TGCAGCGTCGCCACGGGAAAAGTGAACACTGAAGCTTTCTTT. Its translation: CSVATGKVNTEAFF. V gene TRBV29-1 combines with J gene TRBJ1-1; no definite D call. Per germline, CDR1 SQVTM and CDR2 ANQGSEA. The CDR3 totals 14 residues. V was trimmed by 6 bases and J by 0 bases, leaving 14 bases between them.

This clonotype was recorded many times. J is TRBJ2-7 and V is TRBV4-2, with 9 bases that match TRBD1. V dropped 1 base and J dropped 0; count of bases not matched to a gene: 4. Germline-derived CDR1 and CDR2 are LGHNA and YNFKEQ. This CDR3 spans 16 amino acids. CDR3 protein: CASSQGAGQGSYEQYF. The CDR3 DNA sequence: TGTGCCAGCAGCCAAGGAGCGGGACAGGGCTCCTACGAGCAGTACTTC.

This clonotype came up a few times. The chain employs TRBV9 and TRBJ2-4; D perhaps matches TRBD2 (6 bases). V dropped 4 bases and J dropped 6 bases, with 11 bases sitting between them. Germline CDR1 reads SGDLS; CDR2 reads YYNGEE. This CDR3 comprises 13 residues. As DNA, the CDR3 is TGTGCCAGCAGCTTGGGGGGTTTAAACATTCAGTACTTC. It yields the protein CASSLGGLNIQYF. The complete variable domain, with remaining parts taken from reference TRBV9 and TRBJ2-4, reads DSGVTQTPKHLITATGQRVTLRCSPRSGDLSVYWYQQSLDQGLQFLIQYYNGEERAKGNILERFSAQQFPDLHSELNLSSLELGDSALYFCASSLGGLNIQYFGAGTRLSVL.

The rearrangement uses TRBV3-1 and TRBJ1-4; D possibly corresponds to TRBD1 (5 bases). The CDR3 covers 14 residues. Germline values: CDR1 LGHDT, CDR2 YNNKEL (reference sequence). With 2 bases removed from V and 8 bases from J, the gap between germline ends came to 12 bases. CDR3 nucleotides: TGTGCCAGCAGCCAAACCACAGGTCCAGAAAAACTGTTTTTT. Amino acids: CASSQTTGPEKLFF.

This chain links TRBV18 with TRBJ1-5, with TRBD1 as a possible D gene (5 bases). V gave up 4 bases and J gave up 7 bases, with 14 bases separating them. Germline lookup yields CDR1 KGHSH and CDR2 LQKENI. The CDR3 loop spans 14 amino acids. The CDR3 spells CASSRDLTGQPQHF. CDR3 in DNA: TGTGCCAGCTCACGGGACCTCACGGGCCAGCCCCAGCATTTT.

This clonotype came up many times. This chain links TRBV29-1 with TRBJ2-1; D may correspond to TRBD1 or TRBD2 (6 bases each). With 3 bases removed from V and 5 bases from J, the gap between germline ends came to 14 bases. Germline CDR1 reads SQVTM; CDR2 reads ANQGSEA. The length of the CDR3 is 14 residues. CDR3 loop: CSVERGAINNEQFF. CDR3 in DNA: TGCAGCGTTGAGAGGGGGGCCATAAACAATGAGCAGTTCTTC.

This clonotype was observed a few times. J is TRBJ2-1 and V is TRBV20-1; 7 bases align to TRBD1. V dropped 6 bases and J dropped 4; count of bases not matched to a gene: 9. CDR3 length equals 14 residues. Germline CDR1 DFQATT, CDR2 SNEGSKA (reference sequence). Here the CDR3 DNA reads TGCAGTGCCCGTGACAGGGTGGGTTACAATGAGCAGTTCTTC. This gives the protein CSARDRVGYNEQFF.

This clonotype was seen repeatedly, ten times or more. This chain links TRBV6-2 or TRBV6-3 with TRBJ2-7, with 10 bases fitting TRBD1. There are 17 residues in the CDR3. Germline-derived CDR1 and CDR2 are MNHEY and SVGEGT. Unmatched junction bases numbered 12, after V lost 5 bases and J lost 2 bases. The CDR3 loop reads CASSLTRRDRGTYEQYF. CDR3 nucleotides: TGTGCCAGCAGTCTTACTCGACGGGACAGGGGAACCTACGAGCAGTACTTC.

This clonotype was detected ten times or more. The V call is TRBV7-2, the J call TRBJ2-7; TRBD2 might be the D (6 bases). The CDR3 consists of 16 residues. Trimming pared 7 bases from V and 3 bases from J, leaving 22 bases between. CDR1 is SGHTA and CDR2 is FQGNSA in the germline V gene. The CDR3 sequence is CASTVSPSRGYYEQYF. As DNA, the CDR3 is TGTGCCAGCACCGTTAGCCCCTCGCGGGGTTACTACGAGCAGTACTTC.

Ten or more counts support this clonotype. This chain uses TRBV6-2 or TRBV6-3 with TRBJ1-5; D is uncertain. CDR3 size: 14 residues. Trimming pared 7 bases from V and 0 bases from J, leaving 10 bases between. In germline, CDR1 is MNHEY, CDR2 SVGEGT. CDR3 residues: CASNKRVSNQPQHF. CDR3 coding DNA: TGTGCCAGCAACAAGAGGGTTAGCAATCAGCCCCAGCATTTT.

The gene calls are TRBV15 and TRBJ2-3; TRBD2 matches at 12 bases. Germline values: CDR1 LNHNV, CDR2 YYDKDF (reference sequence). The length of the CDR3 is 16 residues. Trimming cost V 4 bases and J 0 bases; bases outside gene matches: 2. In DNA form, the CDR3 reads TGTGCCACCAGCACCGGACTAGCGGGGAGCACAGATACGCAGTATTTT. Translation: CATSTGLAGSTDTQYF.

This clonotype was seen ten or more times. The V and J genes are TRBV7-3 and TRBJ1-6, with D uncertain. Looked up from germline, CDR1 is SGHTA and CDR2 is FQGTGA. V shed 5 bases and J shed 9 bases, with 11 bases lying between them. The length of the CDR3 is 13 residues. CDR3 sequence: CASSPLMGSPLHF. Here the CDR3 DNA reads TGTGCCAGCAGCCCCCTGATGGGTTCACCCCTCCACTTT.

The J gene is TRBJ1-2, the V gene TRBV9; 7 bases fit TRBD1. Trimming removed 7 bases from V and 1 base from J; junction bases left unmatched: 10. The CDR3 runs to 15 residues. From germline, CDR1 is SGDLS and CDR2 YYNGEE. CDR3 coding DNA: TGTGCCAGCGCAGGGGGACAAAAAATTAACTATGGCTACACCTTC. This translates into CASAGGQKINYGYTF.

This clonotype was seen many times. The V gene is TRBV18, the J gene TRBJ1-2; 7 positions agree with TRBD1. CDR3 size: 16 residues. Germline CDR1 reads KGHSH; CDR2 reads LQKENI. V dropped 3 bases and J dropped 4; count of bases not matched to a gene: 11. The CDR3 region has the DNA TGTGCCAGCTCACCTCTCACAGGGGACAGCCCCTATGGCTACACCTTC. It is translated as CASSPLTGDSPYGYTF.

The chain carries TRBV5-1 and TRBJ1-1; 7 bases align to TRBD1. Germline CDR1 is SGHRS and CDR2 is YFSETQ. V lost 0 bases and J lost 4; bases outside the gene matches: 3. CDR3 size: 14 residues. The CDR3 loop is CASSLEGARTEAFF. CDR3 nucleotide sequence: TGCGCCAGCAGCTTGGAGGGGGCTCGCACTGAAGCTTTCTTT.